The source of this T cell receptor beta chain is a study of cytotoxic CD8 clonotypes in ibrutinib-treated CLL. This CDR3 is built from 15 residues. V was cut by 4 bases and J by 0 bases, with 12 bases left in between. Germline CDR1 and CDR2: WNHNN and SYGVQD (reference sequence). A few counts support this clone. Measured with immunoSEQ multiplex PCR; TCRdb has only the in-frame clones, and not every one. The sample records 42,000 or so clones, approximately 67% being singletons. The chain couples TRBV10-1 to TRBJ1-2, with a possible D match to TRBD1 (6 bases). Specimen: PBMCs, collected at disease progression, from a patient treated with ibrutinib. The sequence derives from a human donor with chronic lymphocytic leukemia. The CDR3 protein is CASSGWGAPNYGYTF. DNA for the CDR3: TGCGCCAGCAGTGGTTGGGGGGCCCCTAACTATGGCTACACCTTC.